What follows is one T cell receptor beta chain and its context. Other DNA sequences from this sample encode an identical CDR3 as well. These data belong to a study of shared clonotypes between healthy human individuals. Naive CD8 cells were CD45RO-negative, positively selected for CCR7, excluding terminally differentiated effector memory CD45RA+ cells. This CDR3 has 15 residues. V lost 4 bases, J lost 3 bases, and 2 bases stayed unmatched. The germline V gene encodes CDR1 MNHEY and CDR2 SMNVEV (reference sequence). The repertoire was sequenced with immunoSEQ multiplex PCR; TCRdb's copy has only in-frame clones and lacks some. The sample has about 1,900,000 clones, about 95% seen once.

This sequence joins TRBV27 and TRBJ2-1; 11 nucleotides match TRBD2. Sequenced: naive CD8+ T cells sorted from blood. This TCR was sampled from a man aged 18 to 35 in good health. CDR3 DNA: TGTGCCAGCAGTTCCCTAGCGGGAGGCTACAATGAGCAGTTCTTC. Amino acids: CASSSLAGGYNEQFF.